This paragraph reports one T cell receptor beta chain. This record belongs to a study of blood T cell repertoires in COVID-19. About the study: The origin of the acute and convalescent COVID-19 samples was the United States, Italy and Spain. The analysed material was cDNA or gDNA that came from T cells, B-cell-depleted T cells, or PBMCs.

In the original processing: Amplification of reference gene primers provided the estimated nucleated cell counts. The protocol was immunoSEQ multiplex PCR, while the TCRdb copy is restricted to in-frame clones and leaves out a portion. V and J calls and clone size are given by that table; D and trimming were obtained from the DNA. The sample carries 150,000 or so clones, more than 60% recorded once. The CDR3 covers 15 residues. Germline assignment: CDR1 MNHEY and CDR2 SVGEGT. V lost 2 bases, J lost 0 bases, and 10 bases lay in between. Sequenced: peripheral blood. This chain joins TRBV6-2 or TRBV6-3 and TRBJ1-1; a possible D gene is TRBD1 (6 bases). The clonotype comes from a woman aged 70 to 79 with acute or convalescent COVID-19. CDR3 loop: CASSYGGLLNTEAFF. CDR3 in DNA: TGTGCCAGCAGTTACGGGGGCCTTCTGAACACTGAAGCTTTCTTT.